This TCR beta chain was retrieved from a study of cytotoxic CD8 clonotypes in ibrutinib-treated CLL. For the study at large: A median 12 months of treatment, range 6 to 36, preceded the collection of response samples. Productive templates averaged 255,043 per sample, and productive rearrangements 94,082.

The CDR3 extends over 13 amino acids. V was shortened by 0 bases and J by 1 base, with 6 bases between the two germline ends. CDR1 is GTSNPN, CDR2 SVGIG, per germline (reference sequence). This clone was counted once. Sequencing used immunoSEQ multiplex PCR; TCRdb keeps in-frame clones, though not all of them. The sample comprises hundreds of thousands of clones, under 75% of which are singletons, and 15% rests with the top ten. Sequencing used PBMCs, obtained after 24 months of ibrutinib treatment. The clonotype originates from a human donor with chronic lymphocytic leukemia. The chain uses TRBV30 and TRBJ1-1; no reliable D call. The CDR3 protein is CAWSVGKNTEAFF. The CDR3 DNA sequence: TGTGCCTGGAGTGTAGGGAAGAACACTGAAGCTTTCTTT.